The clone carrying this TCR beta chain came up a few times. In germline, CDR1 is MNHEY, CDR2 SVGAGI. The CDR3 runs 15 residues. The V segment lost 2 bases and the J segment 7 bases; nucleotides outside the gene matches: 9. This table comes from immunoSEQ multiplex PCR, and its TCRdb copy is limited to in-frame clones, with some not included. The sample has some 240,000 clones, around 80% seen once. The sample is drawn from a study of blood T cell repertoires in COVID-19. The rearrangement links TRBV6-5 to TRBJ2-7; 9 bases agree with TRBD2. The TCR comes from a woman in her 70s with acute or convalescent COVID-19. Sequenced material: peripheral blood. CDR3 residues: CASSYGSSGMGEQYF. The CDR3 bases are TGTGCCAGCAGTTACGGGTCTAGCGGGATGGGGGAGCAGTACTTC.